This passage covers 24 T cell receptor beta chains from one sample sequenced in a study of blood T cell repertoires in COVID-19. Here immunoSEQ multiplex PCR was the method, and the copy in TCRdb shows in-frame clones only, minus some. This table holds 150,000 to 200,000 clones, less than 90% found once. Source material: peripheral blood. The receptors shown here come from a woman aged 55-70 years with COVID-19, enrolled during active disease.

V gene TRBV6-1 combines with J gene TRBJ1-2; D not certain. The CDR3 is 12 amino acids. Germline CDR1 MNHNS, CDR2 SASEGT. The V end lost 1 base, the J end lost 7 bases, and 7 bases lay between the germline ends. This chain's CDR3 is CASSEGFGGYTF. The CDR3 bases are TGTGCCAGCAGTGAAGGGTTCGGTGGCTACACCTTC.

This chain connects TRBV9 to TRBJ2-2; D remains unclear. This CDR3 is 13 amino acids long. CDR1 is SGDLS, CDR2 YYNGEE, per germline. Between the trimmed V and J ends, which lost 4 bases and 9 bases, there was a span of 13 bases. In DNA form, the CDR3 reads TGTGCCAGCAGCCCCACACAGCACCGGGAGCTGTTTTTT. This gives the protein CASSPTQHRELFF.

The chain joins TRBV19 to TRBJ1-2; 7 nucleotides line up with TRBD1. The CDR3 length is 13 residues. Germline values: CDR1 LNHDA, CDR2 SQIVND (reference sequence). Trimming removed 9 bases from V and 8 bases from J; junction bases left unmatched: 12. Here the CDR3 reads CASAPTGVKGYTF. CDR3 nucleotides: TGTGCCAGCGCTCCAACAGGGGTTAAGGGCTACACCTTC.

This clone was recorded once. The chain is built from TRBV7-9 and TRBJ1-1; maybe TRBD1 (5 bases). CDR1 and CDR2 (germline): SEHNR, FQNEAQ (reference sequence). The CDR3 totals 14 residues. Trimming pared 3 bases from V and 0 bases from J, leaving 8 bases between. This CDR3 is CASSLGGMNTEAFF. The DNA of the CDR3 is TGTGCCAGCAGCTTGGGGGGTATGAACACTGAAGCTTTCTTT.

V is TRBV5-1 and J is TRBJ1-1, with D hard to call. The germline gives CDR1 SGHRS, CDR2 YFSETQ. This CDR3 comprises 13 residues. The germline V and J ends were trimmed by 0 bases and 6 bases, with 9 bases remaining between them. The CDR3 DNA reads TGCGCCAGCAGCTTGGTCGCAGGCCCTGAAGCTTTCTTT. Its protein is CASSLVAGPEAFF.

The chain joins TRBV19 to TRBJ2-7; D is undetermined. The CDR3 contains 15 residues. Trimming took 7 bases from V and 3 from J, leaving 19 bases between them. Germline CDR1 reads LNHDA; CDR2 reads SQIVND (reference sequence). CDR3 sequence reads: CASKSGHFLGYEQYF. CDR3 nucleotides: TGTGCCAGTAAGTCAGGTCATTTTCTCGGCTACGAGCAGTACTTC.

This chain connects TRBV4-2 to TRBJ1-1, with 7 bases aligning to TRBD1. V lost 0 bases to trimming and J lost 8 bases; unmatched junction nucleotides: 3. Germline loops: CDR1 LGHNA, CDR2 YNFKEQ. The CDR3 length is 13 residues. DNA for the CDR3: TGTGCCAGCAGCCAAGACAGGGGGGTCGAAGCTTTCTTT. Translating it yields CASSQDRGVEAFF.

The chain links TRBV7-3 to TRBJ2-7, with D perhaps TRBD1 (5 bases). The V end lost 2 bases, the J end lost 4 bases, and 12 bases lay between the germline ends. This CDR3 is 14 amino acids long. Germline values: CDR1 SGHTA, CDR2 FQGTGA. As DNA, the CDR3 is TGTGCCAGCAGCTTAGATGACAGAGGATACGAGCAGTACTTC. Protein product: CASSLDDRGYEQYF.

This chain connects TRBV11-3 to TRBJ1-4; D uncertain. The CDR3 runs to 14 residues. The ends were cut back, 1 base at V and 7 bases at J, with 10 bases in the middle. Germline-derived CDR1 and CDR2 are SGHNT and YENEEA. Written as DNA, the CDR3 is TGTGCCAGCAGCTTAGGAGCGCTGGGTGAAAAACTGTTTTTT. Translating gives CASSLGALGEKLFF. Supplemented by reference TRBV11-3 and TRBJ1-4, the full variable domain reads EAGVVQSPRYKIIEKKQPVAFWCNPISGHNTLYWYLQNLGQGPELLIRYENEEAVDDSQLPKDRFSAERLKGVDSTLKIQPAELGDSAVYLCASSLGALGEKLFFGSGTQLSVL.

The V and J genes are TRBV5-1 and TRBJ1-5; the D gene is possibly TRBD1 (5 bases). CDR3 length: 15 residues. Between the trimmed V and J ends, which lost 1 base and 2 bases, there was a span of 10 bases. Germline CDR1 is SGHRS and CDR2 is YFSETQ. CDR3 in amino acids: CASSLLGARNQPQHF. The CDR3 bases are TGCGCCAGCAGCTTGTTAGGGGCCCGCAATCAGCCCCAGCATTTT.

The chain links TRBV12-5 to TRBJ2-3; D gene uncertain. Deletions cut 4 bases from V and 8 bases from J, with 16 bases between. Germline CDR1 and CDR2: LGHNT and FRNRAP. The CDR3 runs 14 residues. The CDR3 reads CASGSGVKRGTQYF. The CDR3 DNA reads as TGTGCTAGTGGTTCCGGAGTGAAACGCGGTACGCAGTATTTT. The full variable domain, its missing parts supplied by reference TRBV12-5 and TRBJ2-3, is DARVTQTPRHKVTEMGQEVTMRCQPILGHNTVFWYRQTMMQGLELLAYFRNRAPLDDSGMPKDRFSAEMPDATLATLKIQPSEPRDSAVYFCASGSGVKRGTQYFGPGTRLTVL.

The CDR3 sequence is CATSQGKSGNTIYF. In DNA, the CDR3 is TGTGCCACCTCACAGGGAAAATCTGGAAACACCATATATTTT. The genes are TRBV19 and TRBJ1-3, with D possibly TRBD1 on 6 matching bases. Germline V gene lookup returns CDR1 LNHDA and CDR2 SQIVND (reference sequence). The CDR3 spans 14 residues. Trimming left V 10 bases short and J 1 base short, with 14 bases between. The entire variable domain, with the rest obtained from reference TRBV19 and TRBJ1-3, is as follows: DGGITQSPKYLFRKEGQNVTLSCEQNLNHDAMYWYRQDPGQGLRLIYYSQIVNDFQKGDIAEGYSVSREKKESFPLTVTSAQKNPTAFYLCATSQGKSGNTIYFGEGSWLTVV.

This rearrangement joins TRBV10-3 to TRBJ1-2, with 8 bases aligning to TRBD1. V trimming: 3 bases; J trimming: 13 bases; junction bases outside the gene matches: 10. CDR3 length equals 13 residues. CDR1 is ENHRY and CDR2 is SYGVKD in the germline V gene. CDR3 bases: TGTGCCATCAGTGACCACAGGGGGAGGCTAAGCACCTTC. Protein product: CAISDHRGRLSTF.

The genes are TRBV7-2 and TRBJ2-7; TRBD2 agrees at 8 bases. The CDR3 spans 16 residues. V gave up 1 base and J gave up 0 bases; unmatched junction bases: 5. Per germline, CDR1 SGHTA and CDR2 FQGNSA. This CDR3 reads CASSLDSGESSYEQYF. The DNA of the CDR3 is TGTGCCAGCAGCTTAGATAGCGGGGAAAGCTCCTACGAGCAGTACTTC.

The V call is TRBV5-6, the J call TRBJ2-7; TRBD1 might be the D (5 bases). The CDR3 totals 13 residues. The V gene's germline CDR1 is SGHDT and CDR2 YYEEEE. Trimming shortened V by 2 bases and J by 5 bases, and 11 bases separated the two germline ends. The CDR3 nucleotides are TGTGCCAGCAGCTTTACAGGATTCAACGAGCAGTACTTC. Protein: CASSFTGFNEQYF.

The chain combines TRBV27 with TRBJ2-5, with 12 positions matching TRBD2. Trimming cost V 5 bases and J 9 bases; bases outside gene matches: 10. The CDR3 sequence is 15 residues long. Germline CDR1 is MNHEY and CDR2 is SMNVEV (reference sequence). CDR3 protein: CASSPRLAGVVAQYF. In nucleotides, the CDR3 is TGTGCCAGCAGTCCGCGACTAGCGGGAGTGGTGGCCCAGTACTTC.

V usage is TRBV10-3 and J usage is TRBJ1-1; D gene uncertain. The germline gives CDR1 ENHRY, CDR2 SYGVKD. V dropped 6 bases and J dropped 3 bases, with 17 bases sitting between them. The CDR3 is 15 residues long. The CDR3 coding sequence is TGTGCCATCAGAAAGCAGCCCCTGGCGGACACTGAAGCTTTCTTT. The encoded protein is CAIRKQPLADTEAFF.

This chain uses TRBV6-5 with TRBJ1-5; D is ambiguous. This CDR3 is built from 13 residues. Germline loops: CDR1 MNHEY, CDR2 SVGAGI. Trimming pared 0 bases from V and 6 bases from J, leaving 6 bases between. CDR3 DNA: TGTGCCAGCAGTTACTCCAAATTTCAGCCCCAGCATTTT. Translation: CASSYSKFQPQHF.

This clone was detected only once. The chain is built from TRBV5-1 and TRBJ1-4; TRBD1 aligns across 9 bases. The CDR3 loop spans 14 amino acids. The V and J ends lost 3 bases and 9 bases, in that order; junction bases with no gene match: 6. Germline assignment: CDR1 SGHRS and CDR2 YFSETQ. CDR3 DNA sequence: TGCGCCAGCAGCTCGGGACAGGGAATACAAAAACTGTTTTTT. Translation: CASSSGQGIQKLFF.

The gene calls are TRBV7-9 and TRBJ2-3; 16 nucleotides line up with TRBD2. CDR1 and CDR2 (germline): SEHNR, FQNEAQ (reference sequence). Losses at the gene ends were 5 bases for V and 0 bases for J; bases not matched to a gene: 5. The CDR3 consists of 18 residues. CDR3 residues: CASSLGTSGRASTDTQYF. The CDR3 DNA reads as TGTGCCAGCAGCCTAGGGACTAGCGGGAGGGCTAGCACAGATACGCAGTATTTT.

V and J are TRBV19 and TRBJ2-3, with 7 bases identical to TRBD2. The CDR3 is made up of 19 amino acids. Germline V gene lookup returns CDR1 LNHDA and CDR2 SQIVND (reference sequence). V shed 5 bases, J shed 1 base, and the junction held 18 bases outside the gene matches. The CDR3 nucleotides read TGTGCCAGTAGTCGACGAAACCCAAGCGGGATGTTTGGCACAGATACGCAGTATTTT. Its translation is CASSRRNPSGMFGTDTQYF.

The chain uses TRBV6-2 or TRBV6-3 and TRBJ2-1; no clear D. Germline V gene sequence: CDR1 MNHEY, CDR2 SVGEGT. The V and J ends lost 6 bases and 6 bases respectively, with 12 bases between them. This CDR3 spans 13 amino acids. The CDR3 nucleotides read TGTGCCAGCAGCCGGTCGAGGAGCAATGAGCAGTTCTTC. This translates into CASSRSRSNEQFF.

The sample holds one count of this clone. The chain couples TRBV7-9 to TRBJ2-3; D is possibly TRBD2 (5 bases). The ends were cut back, 8 bases at V and 2 bases at J, with 17 bases in the middle. This CDR3 region has 15 residues. The V gene's germline CDR1 is SEHNR and CDR2 FQNEAQ (reference sequence). The CDR3 DNA reads as TGTGCCAGCCCCTTAGGATCAGCGGACACAGATACGCAGTATTTT. Translated: CASPLGSADTDTQYF.

The chain carries TRBV19 and TRBJ1-1; 7 nucleotides agree with TRBD1. Looked up from germline, CDR1 is LNHDA and CDR2 is SQIVND (reference sequence). The junction had 13 bases not matched to a gene; V was cut back by 6 bases and J by 0 bases. This CDR3 comprises 17 residues. The CDR3 bases are TGTGCCAGTAGCCGACCAAGGACAGGCCCCATGAACACTGAAGCTTTCTTT. Its protein is CASSRPRTGPMNTEAFF.